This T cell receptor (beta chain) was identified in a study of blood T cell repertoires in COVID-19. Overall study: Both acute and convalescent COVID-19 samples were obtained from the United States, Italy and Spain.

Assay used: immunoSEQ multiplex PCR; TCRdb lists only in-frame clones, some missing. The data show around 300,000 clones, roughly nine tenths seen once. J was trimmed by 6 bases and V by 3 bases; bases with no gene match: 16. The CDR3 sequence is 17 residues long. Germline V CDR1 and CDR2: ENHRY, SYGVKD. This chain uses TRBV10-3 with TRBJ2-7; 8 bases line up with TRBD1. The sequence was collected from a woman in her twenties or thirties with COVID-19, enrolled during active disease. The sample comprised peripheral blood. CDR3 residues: CAISDTLTDRAVSEQYF. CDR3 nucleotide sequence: TGTGCCATCAGTGACACCTTAACGGACAGGGCCGTCAGCGAGCAGTACTTC.